These 23 T cell receptor beta chains were sequenced from one sample in a study of blood T cells in healthy people across ages. The authors ran a second PCR of roughly 6 to 12 cycles using a sample-barcoded 5' primer and a J-beta primer mix. TCRdb redid the calling of the 5' RACE reads with MiXCR, one entry per CDR3 protein. The data show about 930,000 distinct CDR3 sequences, with 25% to 35% seen just once and about 10% held by the top ten. The same data also went into a second study, on T cells of mothers and their children.

Source material: blood. The receptors derive from a woman aged 40 to 50 in good health.

This clonotype has more than one count but fewer than ten. The chain recombines TRBV4-1 with TRBJ2-2; D might be TRBD1 (5 bases). Trimming removed 3 bases from V and 8 bases from J, with 19 bases in between. In germline, CDR1 is MGHRA, CDR2 YSYEKL. The CDR3 runs 16 residues. This chain's CDR3 is CASSHGPPQGWGELFF. As DNA, the CDR3 is TGCGCCAGCAGCCACGGACCGCCGCAGGGATGGGGGGAGCTGTTTTTT.

J is TRBJ2-1 and V is TRBV25-1, with 7 positions matching TRBD2. Germline CDR1 MGHDK, CDR2 SYGVNS. V was pared by 1 base and J by 7 bases, with 7 bases of the junction left unmatched. The CDR3 spans 15 residues. This chain's CDR3 is CASSEFGLVENEQFF. In nucleotides, the CDR3 is TGTGCCAGCAGTGAATTTGGACTAGTCGAGAATGAGCAGTTCTTC.

The chain employs TRBV29-1 and TRBJ1-1, with D hard to call. V was cut by 5 bases and J by 0 bases, with 10 bases left in between. CDR1 SQVTM and CDR2 ANQGSEA come from the germline V gene. CDR3 length: 13 residues. Here the CDR3 reads CSVNNGMNTEAFF. CDR3 in DNA: TGCAGCGTTAATAACGGGATGAACACTGAAGCTTTCTTT.

This clonotype was counted at least ten times. The chain recombines TRBV7-2 with TRBJ2-5; maybe TRBD1 (5 bases). The germline V and J ends were trimmed by 2 bases and 5 bases, with 9 bases remaining between them. Germline CDR1 SGHTA, CDR2 FQGNSA. The CDR3 is made up of 13 amino acids. CDR3 sequence reads: CASSLNAGETQYF. CDR3 coding DNA: TGTGCCAGCAGCTTAAACGCAGGGGAGACCCAGTACTTC.

This clonotype was picked up many times. This chain joins TRBV24-1 and TRBJ2-3; D is ambiguous. The V gene's germline CDR1 is KGHDR and CDR2 SFDVKD. The CDR3 is made up of 15 amino acids. Trimming removed 4 bases from V and 5 bases from J, with 15 bases in between. CDR3 DNA sequence: TGTGCCACCAGTGAGTCTGTTGGATTTCAAGATACGCAGTATTTT. Its protein product is CATSESVGFQDTQYF.

This clonotype was observed a few times. It may be a read error: a sequence one base away is much more abundant. The chain couples TRBV15 to TRBJ2-7; tentative D call: TRBD2 (7 bases). In germline, CDR1 is LNHNV, CDR2 YYDKDF (reference sequence). The CDR3 contains 15 residues. The CDR3, as DNA: TGTGCCACCAGCAACGGCGGGGGCTCCTCCTACGTGCAGTACTTC. Amino acid sequence: CATSNGGGSSYVQYF.

The chain links TRBV7-6 to TRBJ1-1; 7 bases agree with TRBD1. This CDR3 has 14 amino acids. Trimming cost V 6 bases and J 0 bases; bases outside gene matches: 4. The V gene's germline CDR1 is SGHVS and CDR2 FNYEAQ. The CDR3 loop reads CASRRDSVNTEAFF. DNA of the CDR3: TGTGCCAGCAGACGGGACAGCGTGAACACTGAAGCTTTCTTT.

In the case of this clonotype: One junction end disagrees with the germline gene, perhaps due to a read error. The chain recombines TRBV7-2 with TRBJ1-6, with 7 bases matching TRBD1. The CDR3 spans 18 residues. Germline V lookup: CDR1 SGHTA, CDR2 FQGNSA. The CDR3 DNA is TGTGCCAGCAGCTATCTTTCCTCCGGGACAGTAATTAATTCACCCCCCCACTTT. Its protein is CASSYLSSGTVINSPPHF.

This clonotype was counted many times. The chain couples TRBV5-1 to TRBJ2-5, with 12 bases aligning to TRBD2. CDR1 is SGHRS, CDR2 YFSETQ, per germline. CDR3 size: 15 residues. V was pared by 4 bases and J by 2 bases, with 3 bases of the junction left unmatched. The chain's CDR3 is CASSLTSGGQETQYF. CDR3 sequence (DNA): TGCGCCAGCAGCCTTACTAGCGGGGGGCAAGAGACCCAGTACTTC.

J is TRBJ1-2 and V is TRBV5-6, with D maybe TRBD1 (6 bases). The CDR3 covers 15 residues. Germline V lookup: CDR1 SGHDT, CDR2 YYEEEE. The V and J ends lost 2 bases and 4 bases respectively, with 15 bases between them. CDR3 amino acids: CASSFYGGWSYGYTF. The CDR3 DNA reads as TGTGCCAGCAGCTTTTATGGGGGCTGGAGCTATGGCTACACCTTC.

The V gene is TRBV12-3 or TRBV12-4, the J gene TRBJ2-3; D is perhaps TRBD2 (6 bases). Trimming took off 7 bases at V and 4 bases at J, with 21 bases between the two ends. The CDR3 has 16 residues. CDR3 sequence: CASTPGLGGGADTQYF. The CDR3 DNA follows: TGTGCCAGCACCCCGGGACTTGGAGGTGGCGCAGATACGCAGTATTTT.

This clonotype has more than one count but fewer than ten. The chain employs TRBV12-3 or TRBV12-4 and TRBJ1-2, with D unresolved. The CDR3 has 14 amino acids. The V end lost 2 bases, the J end lost 5 bases, and 12 bases lay between the germline ends. CDR3 loop: CASSLKERAYGYTF. The CDR3 DNA reads as TGTGCCAGCAGTTTAAAGGAGCGGGCATATGGCTACACCTTC.

This clonotype was seen many times. This chain uses TRBV27 with TRBJ1-4, with D possibly TRBD1 on 5 matching bases. CDR3 length: 14 amino acids. Trimming removed 6 bases from V and 0 bases from J, with 8 bases in between. Germline CDR1 MNHEY, CDR2 SMNVEV (reference sequence). The chain's CDR3 is CASRLTATNEKLFF. DNA of the CDR3: TGTGCCAGCAGACTGACAGCAACTAATGAAAAACTGTTTTTT.

This chain connects TRBV7-9 to TRBJ2-5; 7 nucleotides align to TRBD2. CDR1 is SEHNR and CDR2 is FQNEAQ in the germline V gene (reference sequence). V was pared by 8 bases and J by 3 bases, with 12 bases of the junction left unmatched. The CDR3 has 15 residues. CDR3 sequence: CASSLGGGRKETQYF. CDR3 nucleotide sequence: TGTGCCAGCTCCCTTGGCGGGGGACGGAAAGAGACCCAGTACTTC.

This clonotype was observed a handful of times. This sequence joins TRBV20-1 and TRBJ2-3; TRBD1 aligns across 9 bases. The CDR3 contains 15 residues. Unmatched junction bases numbered 5, after V lost 4 bases and J lost 0 bases. Germline V gives CDR1 DFQATT, CDR2 SNEGSKA (reference sequence). This chain's CDR3 is CSAKTGTGSTDTQYF. DNA of the CDR3: TGCAGTGCTAAAACCGGGACAGGGAGCACAGATACGCAGTATTTT.

The chain is built from TRBV6-1 and TRBJ1-4, with D tentatively TRBD1 (5 bases). The CDR3 consists of 15 residues. Trimming left V 6 bases short and J 3 bases short, with 14 bases between. Germline-derived CDR1 and CDR2 are MNHNS and SASEGT. The CDR3 spells CASRRIGASNEKLFF. CDR3 sequence (DNA): TGTGCCAGCAGACGGATAGGGGCGTCTAATGAAAAACTGTTTTTT.

The chain recombines TRBV28 with TRBJ2-3; 7 nucleotides agree with TRBD1. Trimming cost V 7 bases and J 2 bases; bases outside gene matches: 6. Per germline, CDR1 MDHEN and CDR2 SYDVKM. This CDR3 has 14 amino acids. The CDR3 region has the DNA TGTGCCAGCAATCTACAGGGGAACACAGATACGCAGTATTTT. Its protein is CASNLQGNTDTQYF.

This clonotype came up a few times. The chain couples TRBV5-1 to TRBJ2-5; 10 bases agree with TRBD1. The junction had 7 bases not matched to a gene; V was cut back by 6 bases and J by 2 bases. This CDR3 has 15 amino acids. The germline V gene has CDR1 SGHRS and CDR2 YFSETQ. CDR3 sequence reads: CASTAGGQGQETQYF. CDR3 nucleotides: TGCGCCAGCACGGCCGGGGGACAGGGGCAAGAGACCCAGTACTTC.

This clonotype was observed once. The rearrangement uses TRBV20-1 and TRBJ2-2, with D tentatively TRBD2 (6 bases). Germline V gives CDR1 DFQATT, CDR2 SNEGSKA (reference sequence). Between the trimmed V and J ends, which lost 1 base and 4 bases, there was a span of 13 bases. This CDR3 comprises 15 residues. The DNA of the CDR3 is TGCAGTGCTAGAGCGGTACTAGCTGGCACCGGGGAGCTGTTTTTT. It translates to CSARAVLAGTGELFF.

V is TRBV24-1 and J is TRBJ2-7; the D gene is possibly TRBD2 (6 bases). The V gene's germline CDR1 is KGHDR and CDR2 SFDVKD. V lost 3 bases and J lost 6, with 11 bases in between. This CDR3 comprises 13 residues. The CDR3 reads CATSDRRGCEQYF. The CDR3, as DNA: TGTGCCACCAGTGATCGGAGGGGCTGCGAGCAGTACTTC.

About this clonotype itself: A much larger clone is a single base away; this may be a read error. The rearrangement links TRBV20-1 to TRBJ2-3; 11 positions match TRBD2. Unmatched junction bases numbered 11, after V lost 6 bases and J lost 6 bases. CDR1 DFQATT and CDR2 SNEGSKA come from the germline V gene (reference sequence). The CDR3 totals 15 residues. CDR3 protein: CSAIAGTSGGDTQYF. For the CDR3, the DNA is TGCAGTGCCATAGCCGGGACTAGCGGTGGGGATACGCAGTATTTT.

In its sample, this clonotype was seen a few times. The rearrangement joins TRBV7-2 to TRBJ1-4; D unresolved. Trimming cost V 5 bases and J 4 bases, with 8 bases left between them. The CDR3 has 13 amino acids. Per germline, CDR1 SGHTA and CDR2 FQGNSA. The CDR3 here is CASSTSYNEKLFF. In nucleotides, the CDR3 is TGTGCCAGCAGCACAAGCTATAATGAAAAACTGTTTTTT.

The sample holds many counts of this clonotype. The chain uses TRBV5-1 and TRBJ2-7; D is unresolved. Germline assignment: CDR1 SGHRS and CDR2 YFSETQ. The CDR3 is made up of 12 amino acids. V gave up 5 bases and J gave up 1 base, with 7 bases separating them. The CDR3 here is CASRDGSYEQYF. For the CDR3, the DNA is TGCGCCAGCAGGGATGGTTCCTACGAGCAGTACTTC.